The 5 T cell receptor beta chains given below trace back to one sample, sequenced in a study of technical replicates of blood from a few donors. Libraries were prepared by immunoSEQ multiplex PCR; TCRdb keeps only in-frame clonotypes and omits some of them. The table lists some 84,000 clones, about 91% of them singletons, with approximately 0.42% in the top ten. The sample comprised T cells isolated from PBMCs. The receptors here all came from a human donor in good health.

The chain is built from TRBV19 and TRBJ1-5; D possibly corresponds to TRBD1 (6 bases). Germline CDR1 is LNHDA and CDR2 is SQIVND (reference sequence). This CDR3 is 14 amino acids long. Trimming cost V 4 bases and J 6 bases, with 13 bases left between them. The CDR3 DNA reads as TGTGCCAGTAGTACAGGACAGTGGAGTCAGCCCCAGCATTTT. Its protein product is CASSTGQWSQPQHF.

This clone was found a few times. The J gene is TRBJ2-1, the V gene TRBV4-1; the match to TRBD2 covers 8 bases. The CDR3 has 16 residues. V shed 2 bases, J shed 1 base, and the junction held 4 bases outside the gene matches. Germline V gives CDR1 MGHRA, CDR2 YSYEKL. CDR3 region: CASSQHPSGSYNEQFF. The CDR3 coding sequence is TGCGCCAGCAGCCAACATCCTAGCGGGTCCTACAATGAGCAGTTCTTC.

This chain joins TRBV15 and TRBJ2-3; TRBD2 aligns across 9 bases. This CDR3 is built from 18 residues. Germline CDR1 reads LNHNV; CDR2 reads YYDKDF (reference sequence). V trimming: 0 bases; J trimming: 4 bases; junction bases outside the gene matches: 11. The DNA of the CDR3 is TGTGCCACCAGCAGAGATTTGGTAGTTAGCGGGAGTCCAGATACGCAGTATTTT. Translation gives CATSRDLVVSGSPDTQYF.

V is TRBV19 and J is TRBJ2-3; TRBD2 might be the D (5 bases). This CDR3 comprises 15 residues. Germline values: CDR1 LNHDA, CDR2 SQIVND (reference sequence). Trimming took 5 bases from V and 6 from J, leaving 18 bases between them. The CDR3 protein is CASSPALRVMDTQYF. The CDR3 region has the DNA TGTGCCAGTAGTCCCGCTTTGCGGGTAATGGATACGCAGTATTTT.

The rearrangement links TRBV30 to TRBJ2-3; D unresolved. V gave up 5 bases and J gave up 2 bases, with 14 bases separating them. Germline V gene data show CDR1 as GTSNPN and CDR2 as SVGIG (reference sequence). This CDR3 comprises 14 residues. CDR3 DNA: TGTGCCTGGGTGCCTAACTACGCCACAGATACGCAGTATTTT. Encoded protein: CAWVPNYATDTQYF.